This is a list of T cell receptor beta chains from one sample in a study of blood T cell repertoires in COVID-19. Repertoires were generated with immunoSEQ multiplex PCR, while TCRdb's copy carries only in-frame clones and drops some. Here the sample spans roughly 140,000 clones, roughly 80% being singletons. The sequenced sample was PBMCs or T cells enriched from blood (not recorded which). These receptors were taken from a woman in her thirties or forties who had recovered from COVID-19. Both conserved end residues are part of each CDR3. A D gene is named only where the DNA matches it firmly. Rows may omit the clone size; those that give it use once, few, many or a size class.

>TRBV2|once|TRBD2|TRBJ2-7
TGTGCCAGCAGTGCTAGCGGAGGCCCCTACGAGCAGTACTTC
CASSASGGPYEQYF
>TRBV5-6|NA|NA|TRBJ1-2
TGTGCCAGCAGCCGGGACACGGCCAGAGGGTATGGCTACACCTTC
CASSRDTARGYGYTF
>TRBV18|few|NA|TRBJ2-1
TGTGCCAGCTCACCACGCCTAGCGAATGAGCAGTTCTTC
CASSPRLANEQFF
>TRBV29-1|NA|NA|TRBJ2-5
TGCAGCGTTGACCCAGGGCCGGAGACCCAGTACTTC
CSVDPGPETQYF
>TRBV11-2|NA|NA|TRBJ2-2
TGTGCCAGCCCCCTTGGGGCAGCGGGCCGTAACACCGGGGAGCTGTTTTTT
CASPLGAAGRNTGELFF
>TRBV30|NA|NA|TRBJ1-4
TGTGCCTGGAGTGTAAGTGGCGAAAAACTGTTTTTT
CAWSVSGEKLFF
>TRBV7-8|NA|NA|TRBJ2-7
TGTGCCAGCAGCTTAGTAGGTACAGGAGCCGAGCAGTACTTC
CASSLVGTGAEQYF
>TRBV5-5|NA|NA|TRBJ1-2
TGTGCCAGCAGCCCACAGGGTTATGGCTACACCTTC
CASSPQGYGYTF
>TRBV19|once|NA|TRBJ2-6
TGTGCCAGTAGGGCGGGGAATGGCTCTGGGGCCAACGTCCTGACTTTC
CASRAGNGSGANVLTF
>TRBV7-3|NA|TRBD2|TRBJ2-7
TGTGCCAGCCCCACGGGGGGTTGCGAGCAGTACTTC
CASPTGGCEQYF
>TRBV5-1|NA|NA|TRBJ2-1
TGCGCCAGCAGCCTGGGAACGAGCTCCTACAATGAGCAGTTCTTC
CASSLGTSSYNEQFF
>TRBV5-1|NA|TRBD1|TRBJ1-2
TGCGCCAGCAGCTTGGACGGGACAGCCAATTACTATGGCTACACCTTC
CASSLDGTANYYGYTF
>TRBV7-9|NA|NA|TRBJ1-5
TGTGCCAGCAGCTGGGACTCCGGCAATCAGCCCCAGCATTTT
CASSWDSGNQPQHF
>TRBV5-1|NA|TRBD2|TRBJ2-3
TGCGCCAGCAGCTCCCCACCCGGGATAGCGGGGGTGGGAGGTACGCAGTATTTT
CASSSPPGIAGVGGTQYF
>TRBV12-3/TRBV12-4|NA|TRBD2|TRBJ2-7
TGTGCCAGCAGTGATAGCGGGACCGACGAGCAGTACTTC
CASSDSGTDEQYF
>TRBV25-1|once|NA|TRBJ1-5
TGTGCCAGCAGAGCAGGGTCTCAGCCCCAGCATTTT
CASRAGSQPQHF
>TRBV19|NA|NA|TRBJ2-7
TGTGCCAGCGGACAGCCCGCCTCCTACGAGCAGTACTTC
CASGQPASYEQYF
>TRBV27|NA|NA|TRBJ1-1
TGTGCCAGCAGTTTATGGGGGCCCCTGGACACTGAAGCTTTCTTT
CASSLWGPLDTEAFF
>TRBV2|NA|NA|TRBJ2-5
TGTGCCAGCAGGAGTTATGAGACCCAGTACTTC
CASRSYETQYF
>TRBV30|NA|TRBD1|TRBJ1-2
TGTGCCTGGGACCGGCGGACAGGAGGGGATGGCTACACCTTC
CAWDRRTGGDGYTF
>TRBV7-9|once|TRBD1|TRBJ1-1
TGTGCCAGCAGCCTACTGACAGGGGAAGTCGCTGAAGCTTTCTTT
CASSLLTGEVAEAFF
>TRBV7-8|NA|TRBD2|TRBJ2-1
TGTGCCAGCACCAGTCTAGCGGGCGATGAGCAGTTCTTC
CASTSLAGDEQFF
>TRBV9|NA|TRBD1|TRBJ2-7
TGTGCCAGCAGCGCCGGGACAGGGGCACTCGAGCAGTACTTC
CASSAGTGALEQYF
>TRBV5-1|once|TRBD1|TRBJ1-1
TGCGCCAGCAGCTTGGGGGACAGGGACACTGAAGCTTTCTTT
CASSLGDRDTEAFF
>TRBV2|NA|TRBD1|TRBJ1-1
TGTGCCAGCAGTGTACAGGGGTACACTGAAGCTTTCTTT
CASSVQGYTEAFF
>TRBV18|once|TRBD2|TRBJ2-7
TGTGCCAGCTCACCAAGAGCGGGGGGTGTTTCCTACGAGCAGTACTTC
CASSPRAGGVSYEQYF
>TRBV19|NA|NA|TRBJ1-1
TGTGCCAGTAGTACCCACGAGACAGGACCGGTGAACACTGAAGCTTTCTTT
CASSTHETGPVNTEAFF
>TRBV10-2|NA|TRBD1|TRBJ2-3
TGCGCCAGCAGTGCGCCAGGGGGTAGGGATACGCAGTATTTT
CASSAPGGRDTQYF
>TRBV27|NA|NA|TRBJ2-1
TGTGCCAGCAGTTTAACTCCCTCCTACAATGAGCAGTTCTTC
CASSLTPSYNEQFF